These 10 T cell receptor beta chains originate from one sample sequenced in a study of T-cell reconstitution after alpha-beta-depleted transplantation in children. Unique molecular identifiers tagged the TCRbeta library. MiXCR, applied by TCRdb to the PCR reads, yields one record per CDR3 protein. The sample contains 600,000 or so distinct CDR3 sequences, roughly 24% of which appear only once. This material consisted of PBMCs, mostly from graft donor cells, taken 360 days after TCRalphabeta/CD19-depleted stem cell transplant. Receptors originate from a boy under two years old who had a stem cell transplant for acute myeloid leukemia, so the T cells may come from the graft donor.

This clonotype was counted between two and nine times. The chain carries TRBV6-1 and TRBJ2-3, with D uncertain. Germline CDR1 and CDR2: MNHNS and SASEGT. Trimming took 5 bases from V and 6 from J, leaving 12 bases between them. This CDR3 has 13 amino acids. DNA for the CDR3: TGTGCCAGCAGTCGCCAGCCCAGGGATACGCAGTATTTT. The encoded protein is CASSRQPRDTQYF.

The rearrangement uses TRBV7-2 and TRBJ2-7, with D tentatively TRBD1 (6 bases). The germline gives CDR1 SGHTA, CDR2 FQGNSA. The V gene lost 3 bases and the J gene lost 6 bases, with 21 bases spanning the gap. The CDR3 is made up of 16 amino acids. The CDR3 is CASSFRGWGPWVEQYF. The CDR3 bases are TGTGCCAGCAGCTTTAGGGGGTGGGGGCCTTGGGTCGAGCAGTACTTC.

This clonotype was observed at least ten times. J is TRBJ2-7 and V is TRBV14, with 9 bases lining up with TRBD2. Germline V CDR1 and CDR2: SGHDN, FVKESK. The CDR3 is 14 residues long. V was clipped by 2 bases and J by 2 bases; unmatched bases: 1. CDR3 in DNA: TGTGCCAGCAGCCAACGACTAGCGGCCTACGAGCAGTACTTC. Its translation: CASSQRLAAYEQYF.

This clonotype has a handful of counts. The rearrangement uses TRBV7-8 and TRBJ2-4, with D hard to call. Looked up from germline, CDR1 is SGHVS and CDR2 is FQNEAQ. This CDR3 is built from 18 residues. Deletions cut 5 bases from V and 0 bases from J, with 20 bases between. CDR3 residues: CASSLEVIGYLAKNIQYF. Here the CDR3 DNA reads TGTGCCAGCAGCCTCGAAGTGATTGGGTACCTAGCCAAAAACATTCAGTACTTC.

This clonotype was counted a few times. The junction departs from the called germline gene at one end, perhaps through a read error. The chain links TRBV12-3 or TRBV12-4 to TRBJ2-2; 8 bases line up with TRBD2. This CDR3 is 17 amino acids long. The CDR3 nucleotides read TGTACCAGCAGTTTAGAACGGGGGGGACCGAACACCGGGGAGCTGTTTTTT. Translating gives CTSSLERGGPNTGELFF.

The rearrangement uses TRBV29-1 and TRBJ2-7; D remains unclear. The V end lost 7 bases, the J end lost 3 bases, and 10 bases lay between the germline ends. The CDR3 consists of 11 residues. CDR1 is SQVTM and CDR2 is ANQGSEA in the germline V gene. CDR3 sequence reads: CSAFKNYEQYF. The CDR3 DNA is TGCAGCGCCTTTAAAAACTACGAGCAGTACTTC.

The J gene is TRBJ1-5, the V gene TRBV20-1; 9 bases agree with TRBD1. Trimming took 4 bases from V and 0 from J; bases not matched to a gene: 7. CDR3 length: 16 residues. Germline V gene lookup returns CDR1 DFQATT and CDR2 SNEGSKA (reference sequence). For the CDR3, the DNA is TGCAGTGCTATCGGGACAGGGAAATATAGCAATCAGCCCCAGCATTTT. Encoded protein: CSAIGTGKYSNQPQHF.

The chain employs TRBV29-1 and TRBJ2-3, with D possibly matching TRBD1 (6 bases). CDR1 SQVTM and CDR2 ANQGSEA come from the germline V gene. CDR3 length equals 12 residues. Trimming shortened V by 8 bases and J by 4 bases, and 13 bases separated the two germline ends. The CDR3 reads CSSGQQPDTQYF. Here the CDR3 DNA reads TGCAGCTCTGGACAGCAGCCAGATACGCAGTATTTT.

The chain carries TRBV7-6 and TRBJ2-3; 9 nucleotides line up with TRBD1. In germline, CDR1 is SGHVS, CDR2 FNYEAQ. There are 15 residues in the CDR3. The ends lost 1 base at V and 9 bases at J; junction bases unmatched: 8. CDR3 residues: CASSLGRQGGRTQYF. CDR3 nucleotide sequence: TGTGCCAGCAGCTTAGGGCGACAGGGGGGAAGGACGCAGTATTTT.

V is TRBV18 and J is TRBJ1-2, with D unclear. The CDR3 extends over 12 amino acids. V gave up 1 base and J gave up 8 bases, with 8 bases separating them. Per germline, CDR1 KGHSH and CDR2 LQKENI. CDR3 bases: TGTGCCAGCTCACCACAGGGCGGAGGCTACACCTTC. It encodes CASSPQGGGYTF. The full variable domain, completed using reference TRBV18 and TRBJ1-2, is NAGVMQNPRHLVRRRGQEARLRCSPMKGHSHVYWYRQLPEEGLKFMVYLQKENIIDESGMPKERFSAEFPKEGPSILRIQQVVRGDSAAYFCASSPQGGGYTFGSGTRLTVV.